A selection of T cell receptor beta chains follows, all from one sample in a study of beta chain features in type 1 diabetes. The data were produced by immunoSEQ multiplex PCR, yet TCRdb's version contains in-frame clones alone and is incomplete. The sample lists more than 130,000 clones, 6.9% occurring once. Material: central memory CD4+ T cells from blood. The receptor set was obtained from a woman in her twenties or thirties in good health. The CDR3 runs from the conserved cysteine through the conserved F or W. D genes are given only for firm matches. Rows may omit the clone size; those that give it use once, few, many or a size class.

abundance | len | j_gene | d_gene | v_gene | CDR3nt | CDR3aa
few | 15 | TRBJ2-7 | TRBD2 | TRBV5-1 | TGCGCCAGCAGCTTGGGCGTCGGGGGGACTTACGAGCAGTACTTC | CASSLGVGGTYEQYF
many | 14 | TRBJ1-5 | NA | TRBV2 | TGTGCCAGCAGTGACTTGGGGGGAAATCAGCCCCAGCATTTT | CASSDLGGNQPQHF
many | 17 | TRBJ1-1 | TRBD1 | TRBV25-1 | TGTGCCAGCAGTGAATTCGGGGACAGGGGGCGGGACACTGAAGCTTTCTTT | CASSEFGDRGRDTEAFF
NA | 13 | TRBJ1-3 | NA | TRBV5-1 | TGCGCCAGCGGGGAGGGCTCTGGAAACACCATATATTTT | CASGEGSGNTIYF
NA | 16 | TRBJ2-1 | TRBD2 | TRBV29-1 | TGCAGCGTTGTTGGACTAGAGGGTCGAGGTGGGGATGAGCAGTTCTTC | CSVVGLEGRGGDEQFF
few | 14 | TRBJ1-2 | NA | TRBV28 | TGTGCCAGCAGTTTAAGAGGGGGTAACTATGGCTACACCTTC | CASSLRGGNYGYTF
NA | 17 | TRBJ2-7 | NA | TRBV28 | TGTGCCAGCAGTCCCCGAGCGGGGCAGGGGAAGCCCTACGAGCAGTACTTC | CASSPRAGQGKPYEQYF
few | 14 | TRBJ2-7 | TRBD2 | TRBV6-6 | TGTGCCAGCATCGAGCGGGAAAGCTCCTACGAGCAGTACTTC | CASIERESSYEQYF
few | 14 | TRBJ2-1 | TRBD2 | TRBV19 | TGTGCCAGTAGTCGGTCTAGCGGTGGGGGGGAGCAGTTCTTC | CASSRSSGGGEQFF
NA | 15 | TRBJ2-2 | TRBD2 | TRBV7-2 | TGTGCCAGCACCATAGCGGGAGGTCACACCGGGGAGCTGTTTTTT | CASTIAGGHTGELFF
NA | 14 | TRBJ2-5 | NA | TRBV15 | TGTGCCACCAGCAGGAGGGACTCGGGGGAGACCCAGTACTTC | CATSRRDSGETQYF
few | 13 | TRBJ1-2 | NA | TRBV29-1 | TGCAGCGTTGATAGGCAGGGGAATTATGGCTACACCTTC | CSVDRQGNYGYTF
few | 14 | TRBJ1-1 | NA | TRBV2 | TGTGCCAGCAACCGACAGGCGGTGAACACTGAAGCTTTCTTT | CASNRQAVNTEAFF
NA | 14 | TRBJ2-7 | TRBD1 | TRBV5-1 | TGCGCCAGCAGCTCGACAGGGGTTGCCTACGAGCAGTACTTC | CASSSTGVAYEQYF
many | 15 | TRBJ2-1 | TRBD2 | TRBV9 | TGTGCCAGCAGCGTAGCGGCTAGCGGGTACAATGAGCAGTTCTTC | CASSVAASGYNEQFF
NA | 14 | TRBJ1-1 | NA | TRBV7-3 | TGTGCCAGCAGCTTAGGGCAAGCGAACACTGAAGCTTTCTTT | CASSLGQANTEAFF
NA | 15 | TRBJ1-2 | TRBD1 | TRBV10-3 | TGTGCCATCAGTTCGTGGACAGGGGGGTCCTATGGCTACACCTTC | CAISSWTGGSYGYTF
few | 16 | TRBJ2-7 | NA | TRBV7-2 | TGTGCCAGCAGTCTTCGCCGGGCCCCACAGGTTGCCGAGCAGTACTTC | CASSLRRAPQVAEQYF
few | 17 | TRBJ2-5 | TRBD2 | TRBV28 | TGTGCCAGCAGCTTGGGACTGGGGACTAATACTCAAGAGACCCAGTACTTC | CASSLGLGTNTQETQYF
few | 14 | TRBJ1-1 | NA | TRBV6-6 | TGTGCCAGCTCACATAACTTGACTCCGGGGGGTGCTTTCTTT | CASSHNLTPGGAFF
NA | 15 | TRBJ2-7 | TRBD1 | TRBV28 | TGTGCCAGCAGTTCGCCGGGACAGGGCCCCTACGAGCAGTACTTC | CASSSPGQGPYEQYF
NA | 13 | TRBJ2-7 | NA | TRBV7-9 | TGTGCCAGCAGCTTAGTACAGGTCCACGAGCAGTACTTC | CASSLVQVHEQYF
few | 16 | TRBJ2-1 | TRBD2 | TRBV6-6 | TGTGCCAGCAGGAAAGCGGGAGCGGGGATAGACAATGAGCAGTTCTTC | CASRKAGAGIDNEQFF
few | 15 | TRBJ1-1 | NA | TRBV7-7 | TGTGCTAGCAGCTTAGCTCCAGGGTTGAACACTGAAGCTTTCTTT | CASSLAPGLNTEAFF
NA | 13 | TRBJ2-1 | TRBD2 | TRBV6-5 | TGTGCCAGAAAGACTAGCGGGAGAAATGAGCAGTTCTTC | CARKTSGRNEQFF
few | 16 | TRBJ2-5 | TRBD2 | TRBV7-2 | TGTGCCAGCAGCTTAGCCGGGACTAGCGTACAAGAGACCCAGTACTTC | CASSLAGTSVQETQYF
few | 16 | TRBJ2-7 | TRBD2 | TRBV5-4 | TGCGCCAGCAGCCAAGATCGAAGCGGGAGCTCTTTCGAGCAGTACTTC | CASSQDRSGSSFEQYF
NA | 15 | TRBJ2-5 | TRBD2 | TRBV27 | TGTGCCAGCAGTTTCGCTAGCGGCTACCAAGAGACCCAGTACTTC | CASSFASGYQETQYF
few | 14 | TRBJ1-1 | NA | TRBV6-1 | TGTGCCAGCAGTGAACTTGGGCTGTACACTGAAGCTTTCTTT | CASSELGLYTEAFF
many | 14 | TRBJ2-1 | TRBD2 | TRBV25-1 | TGTGCCAGCAGTGTTAGCGGGAAGGGCGATGAGCAGTTCTTC | CASSVSGKGDEQFF
NA | 16 | TRBJ2-5 | TRBD2 | TRBV2 | TGTGCCAGCGCGAGCGGCGGACTAGCGGGACAAGAGACCCAGTACTTC | CASASGGLAGQETQYF
NA | 13 | TRBJ2-3 | TRBD2 | TRBV14 | TGTGCCAGCAAACGGGGCGGGAGAGATACGCAGTATTTT | CASKRGGRDTQYF
few | 17 | TRBJ2-6 | TRBD1 | TRBV28 | TGTGCCAGCAGTTTCGGGACAGGGGGCCCTGGGGCCAACGTCCTGACTTTC | CASSFGTGGPGANVLTF
few | 17 | TRBJ2-3 | TRBD2 | TRBV15 | TGTGCCACCAGCAGAGCCGGAACTAGCGGCCCCACAGATACGCAGTATTTT | CATSRAGTSGPTDTQYF
NA | 13 | TRBJ1-2 | NA | TRBV19 | TGTGCCAGTAAGGCAGGGGAATACTATGGCTACACCTTC | CASKAGEYYGYTF
few | 16 | TRBJ2-3 | TRBD1 | TRBV9 | TGTGCCAGCAGCGTAGCGGGACAGGGAGGGACAGATACGCAGTATTTT | CASSVAGQGGTDTQYF
few | 14 | TRBJ2-1 | NA | TRBV7-9 | TGTGCCAGCAGCTCCGTTTACGGGAACAATGAGCAGTTCTTC | CASSSVYGNNEQFF
NA | 14 | TRBJ2-7 | NA | TRBV29-1 | TGCAGCGTAGCCCTAGATACCCTCTCCTACGAGCAGTACTTC | CSVALDTLSYEQYF
few | 15 | TRBJ2-7 | TRBD2 | TRBV6-5 | TGTGCCAGCAGGTGGTCGGGAGGGCATTCCTACGAGCAGTACTTC | CASRWSGGHSYEQYF
many | 15 | TRBJ2-1 | NA | TRBV9 | TGTGCCAGCAGCGCTGCGGAGAGCTCCTACAATGAGCAGTTCTTC | CASSAAESSYNEQFF
few | 11 | TRBJ1-5 | NA | TRBV6-5 | TGTGCCAGCAGGACAGTAAGGGCCCAGCATTTT | CASRTVRAQHF
few | 18 | TRBJ2-6 | NA | TRBV5-4 | TGTGCCAGCAGCTCAACAGAATCCCGGAACTCTGGGGCCAACGTCCTGACTTTC | CASSSTESRNSGANVLTF
NA | 13 | TRBJ2-3 | NA | TRBV5-1 | TGCGCCAGCACTCACGGGACAACAGATACGCAGTATTTT | CASTHGTTDTQYF